This T cell receptor (beta chain) was found in a study of T cell repertoires in cytomegalovirus infection. Study in general: Well-studied HLA-B-restricted CMV epitopes were used in the study alongside recently identified HLA-C-restricted ones. Public TCR beta signatures marked donors with CMV infection and the matching HLA.

The table lists this clonotype with many counts. Antigen: not known. TCRdb processed the reads anew with MiXCR; each CDR3 protein has one entry. The sample lists fewer than 950,000 distinct CDR3 sequences, approximately 32% occurring once. The CDR3 loop spans 14 amino acids. V lost 0 bases and J lost 3, with 8 bases in between. CDR1 and CDR2 from the germline V gene are KGHSY and FQNENV. The genes are TRBV16 and TRBJ1-1, with D possibly matching TRBD1 (5 bases). The origin of this receptor is a human donor in good health (CMV status not recorded). Some clones in this sample may be carry-over from other donors' samples. The input for sequencing was cultured CD8+ T cells from PBMCs, taken from culture after CMV antigen stimulation. CDR3 nucleotide sequence: TGTGCCAGCAGCCAATCCGCGGGGGACACTGAAGCTTTCTTT. This gives the protein CASSQSAGDTEAFF.